These 7 T cell receptor beta chains were sequenced from one sample in a study of blood T cells in healthy people across ages. A J-beta primer mix and a sample-barcoded 5' primer were used in a second PCR of about 6 to 12 cycles. TCRdb re-called the 5' RACE reads through MiXCR, storing one row per CDR3 protein. This sample has approximately 960,000 distinct CDR3 sequences; 25% to 35% occur once, and the top ten carry around 9.6%. The same data also went into a second study, on T cells of mothers and their children.

Source material: blood. The receptors stem from a woman in her thirties or forties in good health.

The V gene is TRBV20-1, the J gene TRBJ2-5, with TRBD2 matching 10 bases. Germline V gene lookup returns CDR1 DFQATT and CDR2 SNEGSKA (reference sequence). V trimming: 3 bases; J trimming: 5 bases; junction bases outside the gene matches: 9. The CDR3 totals 15 residues. The DNA of the CDR3 is TGCAGTGCTAGCTTAGCGGGGGGAATTAGGGAGACCCAGTACTTC. The encoded protein is CSASLAGGIRETQYF.

The rearrangement uses TRBV20-1 and TRBJ2-7; D is perhaps TRBD2 (7 bases). Trimming took off 0 bases at V and 5 bases at J, with 20 bases between the two ends. CDR1 and CDR2 from the germline V gene are DFQATT and SNEGSKA (reference sequence). There are 16 residues in the CDR3. Here the CDR3 DNA reads TGCAGTGCTAGAGATTTTGTGGGGGGGGCCGTTGACGAGCAGTACTTC. Residues: CSARDFVGGAVDEQYF.

This clonotype was seen repeatedly, ten times or more. The chain uses TRBV15 and TRBJ2-1; 8 bases line up with TRBD1. V dropped 2 bases and J dropped 3; count of bases not matched to a gene: 3. The CDR3 is 15 residues long. Per germline, CDR1 LNHNV and CDR2 YYDKDF (reference sequence). The chain's CDR3 is CATSRPTGDYNEQFF. The CDR3 DNA reads as TGTGCCACCAGCAGACCGACAGGGGACTACAATGAGCAGTTCTTC.

There are many counts of this clonotype. This chain connects TRBV7-9 to TRBJ2-6, with D unclear. Trimming removed 5 bases at V and 1 base at J, with 15 bases between. CDR3 length: 17 amino acids. CDR1 and CDR2 from the germline V gene are SEHNR and FQNEAQ (reference sequence). The CDR3 bases are TGTGCCAGCAGCCCACAGCGCTTATTATCTGGGGCCAACGTCCTGACTTTC. Residues: CASSPQRLLSGANVLTF.

This clonotype showed up just a few times. This chain joins TRBV7-9 and TRBJ2-1, with TRBD2 identical over 7 bases. Germline loops: CDR1 SEHNR, CDR2 FQNEAQ (reference sequence). This CDR3 contains 15 residues. V trimming: 5 bases; J trimming: 5 bases; junction bases outside the gene matches: 9. CDR3 sequence (DNA): TGTGCCAGCAGCCCACCACGGACTAGGGACAATGAGCAGTTCTTC. Its translation is CASSPPRTRDNEQFF.

This clonotype showed up many times. CDR3 bases: TGCAGCGTTGCAGGGGAGGGTAACTATGGCTACACCTTC. Protein sequence: CSVAGEGNYGYTF. The J gene is TRBJ1-2, the V gene TRBV29-1, with a possible D match to TRBD1 (6 bases). The CDR3 is 13 amino acids. Germline CDR1 reads SQVTM; CDR2 reads ANQGSEA. V was clipped by 4 bases and J by 1 base, with 10 bases between them.

This clonotype showed up just a few times. V is TRBV20-1 and J is TRBJ2-7; TRBD2 is a possible D gene (7 bases). The CDR3 runs to 14 residues. Between the trimmed V and J ends, which lost 6 bases and 1 base, there was a span of 16 bases. The germline gives CDR1 DFQATT, CDR2 SNEGSKA (reference sequence). The CDR3 here is CSATLQGGSYEQYF. The CDR3 DNA is TGCAGTGCCACCCTACAGGGAGGGTCCTACGAGCAGTACTTC.